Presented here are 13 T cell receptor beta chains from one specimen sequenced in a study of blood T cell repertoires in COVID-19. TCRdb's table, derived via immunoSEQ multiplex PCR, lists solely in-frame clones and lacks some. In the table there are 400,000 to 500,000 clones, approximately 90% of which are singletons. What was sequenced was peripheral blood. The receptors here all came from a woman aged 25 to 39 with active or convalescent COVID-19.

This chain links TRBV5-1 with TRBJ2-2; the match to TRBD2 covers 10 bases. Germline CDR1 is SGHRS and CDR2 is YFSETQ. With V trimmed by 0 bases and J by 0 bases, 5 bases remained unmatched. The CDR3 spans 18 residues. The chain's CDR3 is CASSLEASGGPNTGELFF. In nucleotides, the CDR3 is TGCGCCAGCAGCTTGGAGGCTAGCGGGGGCCCGAACACCGGGGAGCTGTTTTTT.

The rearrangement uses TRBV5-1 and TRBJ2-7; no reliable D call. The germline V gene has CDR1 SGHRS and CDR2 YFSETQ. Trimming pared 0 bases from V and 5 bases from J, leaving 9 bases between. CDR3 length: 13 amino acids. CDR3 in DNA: TGCGCCAGCAGCTTGGCAGGAATCGACGAGCAGTACTTC. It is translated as CASSLAGIDEQYF.

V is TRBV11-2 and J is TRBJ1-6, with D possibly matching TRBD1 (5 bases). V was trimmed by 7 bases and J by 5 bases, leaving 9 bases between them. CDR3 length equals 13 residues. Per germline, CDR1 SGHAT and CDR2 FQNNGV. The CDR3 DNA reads TGTGCCAGCAAGAGCAGGGATAATTCACCCCTCCACTTT. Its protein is CASKSRDNSPLHF.

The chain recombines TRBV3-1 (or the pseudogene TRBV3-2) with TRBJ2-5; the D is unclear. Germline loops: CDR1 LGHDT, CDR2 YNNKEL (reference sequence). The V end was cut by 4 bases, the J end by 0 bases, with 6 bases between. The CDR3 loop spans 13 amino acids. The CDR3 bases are TGTGCCAGCAGCCCAGGCTACCAAGAGACCCAGTACTTC. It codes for CASSPGYQETQYF.

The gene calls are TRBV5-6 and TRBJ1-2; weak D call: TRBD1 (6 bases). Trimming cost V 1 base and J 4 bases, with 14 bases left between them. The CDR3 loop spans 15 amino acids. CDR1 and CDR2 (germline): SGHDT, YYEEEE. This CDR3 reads CASSLSSGAVYGYTF. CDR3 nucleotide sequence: TGTGCCAGCAGCTTGAGCTCAGGGGCTGTCTATGGCTACACCTTC.

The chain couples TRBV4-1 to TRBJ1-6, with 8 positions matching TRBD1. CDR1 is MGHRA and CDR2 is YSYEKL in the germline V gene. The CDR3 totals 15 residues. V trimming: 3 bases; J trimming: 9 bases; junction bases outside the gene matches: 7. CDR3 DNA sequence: TGCGCCAGCAGCCACCAGGGGGCGCGAGGTTCACCCCTCCACTTT. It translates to CASSHQGARGSPLHF.

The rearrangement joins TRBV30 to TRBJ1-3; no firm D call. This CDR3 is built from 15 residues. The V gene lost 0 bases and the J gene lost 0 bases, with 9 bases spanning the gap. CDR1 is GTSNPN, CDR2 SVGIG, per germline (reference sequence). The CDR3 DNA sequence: TGTGCCTGGAGTGTTCCGGAGTACTCTGGAAACACCATATATTTT. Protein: CAWSVPEYSGNTIYF. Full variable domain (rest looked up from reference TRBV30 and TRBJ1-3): SQTIHQWPATLVQPVGSPLSLECTVEGTSNPNLYWYRQAAGRGLQLLFYSVGIGQISSEVPQNLSASRPQDRQFILSSKKLLLSDSGFYLCAWSVPEYSGNTIYFGEGSWLTVV.

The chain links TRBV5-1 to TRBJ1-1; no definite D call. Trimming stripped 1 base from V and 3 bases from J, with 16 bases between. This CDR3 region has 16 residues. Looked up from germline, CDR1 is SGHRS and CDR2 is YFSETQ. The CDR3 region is CASSLSDAAGDTEAFF. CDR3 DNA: TGCGCCAGCAGCTTGAGTGACGCCGCCGGGGACACTGAAGCTTTCTTT. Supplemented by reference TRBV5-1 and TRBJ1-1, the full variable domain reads KAGVTQTPRYLIKTRGQQVTLSCSPISGHRSVSWYQQTPGQGLQFLFEYFSETQRNKGNFPGRFSGRQFSNSRSEMNVSTLELGDSALYLCASSLSDAAGDTEAFFGQGTRLTVV.

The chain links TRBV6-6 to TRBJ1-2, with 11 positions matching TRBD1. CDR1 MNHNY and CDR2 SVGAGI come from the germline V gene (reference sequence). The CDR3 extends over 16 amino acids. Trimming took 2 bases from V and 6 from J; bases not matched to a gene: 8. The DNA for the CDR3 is TGTGCCAGCAGTTACGAAGGGACAGGGGGACGGAATGGCTACACCTTC. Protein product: CASSYEGTGGRNGYTF.

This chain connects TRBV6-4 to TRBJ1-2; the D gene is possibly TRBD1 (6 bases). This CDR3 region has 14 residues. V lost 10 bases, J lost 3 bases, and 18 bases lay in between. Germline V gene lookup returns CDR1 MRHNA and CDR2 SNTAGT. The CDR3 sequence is CANSTLTGDYGYTF. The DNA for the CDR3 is TGTGCCAATTCTACGTTGACAGGAGACTATGGCTACACCTTC.

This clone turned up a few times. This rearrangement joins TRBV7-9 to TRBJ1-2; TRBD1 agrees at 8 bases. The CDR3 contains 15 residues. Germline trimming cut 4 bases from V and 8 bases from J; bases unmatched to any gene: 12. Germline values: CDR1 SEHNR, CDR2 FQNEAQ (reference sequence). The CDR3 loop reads CASSSSSTGDLGYTF. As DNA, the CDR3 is TGTGCCAGCAGCTCCTCATCGACAGGGGACTTAGGCTACACCTTC.

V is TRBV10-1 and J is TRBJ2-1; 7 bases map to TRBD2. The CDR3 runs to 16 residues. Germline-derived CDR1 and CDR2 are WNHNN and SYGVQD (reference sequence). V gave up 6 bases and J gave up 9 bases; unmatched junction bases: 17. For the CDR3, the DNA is TGCGCCAGCAGCGAAGGTGTTCGCGGGAGTGTCGGTGAGCAGTTCTTC. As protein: CASSEGVRGSVGEQFF.

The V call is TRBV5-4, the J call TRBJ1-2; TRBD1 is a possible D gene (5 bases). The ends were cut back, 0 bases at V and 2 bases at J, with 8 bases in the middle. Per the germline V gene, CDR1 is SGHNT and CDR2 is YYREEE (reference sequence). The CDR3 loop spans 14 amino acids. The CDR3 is CASSLAGANYGYTF. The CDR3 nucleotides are TGTGCCAGCAGCTTGGCTGGGGCGAACTATGGCTACACCTTC.